One sample yielded the 12 T cell receptor beta chains listed below, sequenced in a study of T cells after somatic rescue of genetic block. Using immunoSEQ multiplex PCR, the repertoire was profiled, and TCRdb retains in-frame clones only, with some absent. The table records 60,000 to 75,000 clones, 92% of them present only once. The sequenced sample was peripheral blood mononuclear cells (PBMCs). The source of these receptors is a man aged 35 to 55.

Here the CDR3 DNA reads TGTGCCAGCAGCGAGGGGTGGACAGGGCGCTCACCCCTCCACTTT. It codes for CASSEGWTGRSPLHF. The J gene is TRBJ1-6, the V gene TRBV9, with 8 bases lining up with TRBD1. The CDR3 runs 15 residues. Germline V gene lookup returns CDR1 SGDLS and CDR2 YYNGEE. V dropped 3 bases and J dropped 10; count of bases not matched to a gene: 9.

The chain combines TRBV18 with TRBJ2-4; 9 bases match TRBD1. This CDR3 region has 15 residues. V was clipped by 0 bases and J by 8 bases; unmatched bases: 5. Germline V gene sequence: CDR1 KGHSH, CDR2 LQKENI. CDR3 in DNA: TGTGCCAGCTCACCACCTGGGACAGGGTTTTACATTCAGTACTTC. Protein sequence: CASSPPGTGFYIQYF.

The V and J genes are TRBV4-1 and TRBJ2-2; D is undetermined. The CDR3 totals 14 residues. Trimming removed 4 bases from V and 3 bases from J, with 9 bases in between. CDR1 is MGHRA, CDR2 YSYEKL, per germline. DNA of the CDR3: TGCGCCAGCAGCCCCCTACTGGACACCGGGGAGCTGTTTTTT. This translates into CASSPLLDTGELFF.

The chain uses TRBV2 and TRBJ2-2; no definite D call. Per the germline V gene, CDR1 is SNHLY and CDR2 is FYNNEI. The V end lost 5 bases, the J end lost 6 bases, and 10 bases lay between the germline ends. The CDR3 is made up of 13 amino acids. CDR3 coding DNA: TGTGCCAGCAGTCCTAGGCATTCCGGGGAGCTGTTTTTT. Translated: CASSPRHSGELFF.

The V call is TRBV5-1, the J call TRBJ2-7; 7 positions agree with TRBD1. V trimming: 3 bases; J trimming: 2 bases; junction bases outside the gene matches: 5. There are 14 residues in the CDR3. The germline V gene has CDR1 SGHRS and CDR2 YFSETQ. CDR3 residues: CASSSGTVPYEQYF. The CDR3 DNA reads as TGCGCCAGCAGCTCCGGGACAGTGCCCTACGAGCAGTACTTC.

This rearrangement joins TRBV2 to TRBJ1-4; 8 nucleotides agree with TRBD1. Germline CDR1 is SNHLY and CDR2 is FYNNEI. Losses at the gene ends were 10 bases for V and 1 base for J; bases not matched to a gene: 5. This CDR3 spans 14 amino acids. The chain's CDR3 is CATGDRGTNEKLFF. The CDR3 DNA follows: TGTGCCACCGGAGACAGGGGAACTAATGAAAAACTGTTTTTT.

The chain joins TRBV19 to TRBJ2-3, with no clear D. The V and J ends lost 6 bases and 0 bases respectively, with 16 bases between them. The length of the CDR3 is 16 residues. Germline CDR1 LNHDA, CDR2 SQIVND (reference sequence). The CDR3 DNA sequence: TGTGCCAGTAGCGGAACCCATCGCAGGAGCACAGATACGCAGTATTTT. Translated, it gives CASSGTHRRSTDTQYF.

The CDR3 loop is CASSLGGTGANVLTF. CDR3 bases: TGTGCCAGCAGCTTGGGAGGAACTGGGGCCAACGTCCTGACTTTC. V usage is TRBV7-2 and J usage is TRBJ2-6; D possibly corresponds to TRBD2 (6 bases). The CDR3 contains 15 residues. V lost 3 bases and J 2 bases, leaving 8 bases between the germline ends. Germline V gives CDR1 SGHTA, CDR2 FQGNSA.

Here the CDR3 reads CASSPWMGGSNYGYTF. CDR3 sequence (DNA): TGTGCCAGCAGCCCATGGATGGGGGGATCTAACTATGGCTACACCTTC. V gene TRBV5-4 combines with J gene TRBJ1-2, with D possibly TRBD1 on 5 matching bases. Germline V gene data show CDR1 as SGHNT and CDR2 as YYREEE (reference sequence). CDR3 length: 16 residues. Deletions cut 4 bases from V and 0 bases from J, with 16 bases between.

V usage is TRBV19 and J usage is TRBJ1-5; D is perhaps TRBD1 (6 bases). CDR1 and CDR2 (germline): LNHDA, SQIVND (reference sequence). Trimming left V 1 base short and J 4 bases short, with 11 bases between. The CDR3 sequence is 15 residues long. The chain's CDR3 is CASSIGGPLNQPQHF. In DNA form, the CDR3 reads TGTGCCAGTAGTATAGGGGGGCCATTAAATCAGCCCCAGCATTTT.

J is TRBJ2-5 and V is TRBV28; the D gene is possibly TRBD2 (6 bases). This CDR3 spans 15 amino acids. Germline V gene data show CDR1 as MDHEN and CDR2 as SYDVKM. The V gene lost 8 bases and the J gene lost 3 bases, with 19 bases spanning the gap. In DNA, the CDR3 is TGTGCCAGCGGACCCTTGGAGCGGGCGAAAGAGACCCAGTACTTC. This encodes CASGPLERAKETQYF.

The chain carries TRBV27 and TRBJ2-7; 8 nucleotides line up with TRBD1. The CDR3 runs to 14 residues. V was clipped by 6 bases and J by 2 bases; unmatched bases: 6. Germline V gene sequence: CDR1 MNHEY, CDR2 SMNVEV (reference sequence). CDR3 in DNA: TGTGCCAGCAGCCCCGGACAGGGACCCTACGAGCAGTACTTC. Its translation: CASSPGQGPYEQYF.